This T cell receptor beta chain comes out of a study of CD8 T cells in ankylosing spondylitis. This CDR3 is built from 15 residues. Germline V gene data show CDR1 as SGDLS and CDR2 as YYNGEE. V dropped 4 bases and J dropped 7; count of bases not matched to a gene: 11. This clonotype was detected many times. The antigen remains unidentified. Making the TCR beta libraries involved quantitative 5'-RACE with molecular barcodes. Via MiXCR, TCRdb re-called the 5' RACE reads, giving one row per CDR3 protein. Among around 42,000 distinct CDR3 sequences listed, around 2.8% were seen once. Study-level findings and limits: Significantly higher representation of disease-linked clones was reported for matched ankylosing spondylitis synovial fluid. Past studies reported some motif variants in reactive arthritis synovial fluid and blood.

J is TRBJ2-7 and V is TRBV9; 10 bases match TRBD2. Sequencing was done on a sample of blood, either unsorted or a sorted T cell fraction (not recorded which). The TCR originated in a male donor with ankylosing spondylitis or in good health (not recorded which). The CDR3 DNA sequence: TGTGCCAGCAGCACCACTAGCGGGATAACTCGTGAGCAGTACTTC. It specifies CASSTTSGITREQYF.